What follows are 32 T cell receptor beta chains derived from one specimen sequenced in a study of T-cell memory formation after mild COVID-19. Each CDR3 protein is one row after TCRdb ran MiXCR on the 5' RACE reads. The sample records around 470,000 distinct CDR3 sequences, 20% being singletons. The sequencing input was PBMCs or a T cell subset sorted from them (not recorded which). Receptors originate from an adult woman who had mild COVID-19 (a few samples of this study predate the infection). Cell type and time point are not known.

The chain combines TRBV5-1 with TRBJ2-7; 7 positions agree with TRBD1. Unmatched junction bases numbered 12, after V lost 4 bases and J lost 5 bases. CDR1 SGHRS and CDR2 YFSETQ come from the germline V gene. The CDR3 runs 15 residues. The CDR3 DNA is TGCGCCAGCAGCCTGGGACAGACGATGGCCCACGAGCAGTACTTC. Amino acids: CASSLGQTMAHEQYF.

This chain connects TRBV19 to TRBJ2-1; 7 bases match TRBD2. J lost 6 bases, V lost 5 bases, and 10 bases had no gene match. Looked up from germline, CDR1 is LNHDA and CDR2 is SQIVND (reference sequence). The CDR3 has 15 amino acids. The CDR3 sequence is CASSYGGGPSNEQFF. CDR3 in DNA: TGTGCCAGTAGTTATGGGGGAGGGCCTTCCAATGAGCAGTTCTTC.

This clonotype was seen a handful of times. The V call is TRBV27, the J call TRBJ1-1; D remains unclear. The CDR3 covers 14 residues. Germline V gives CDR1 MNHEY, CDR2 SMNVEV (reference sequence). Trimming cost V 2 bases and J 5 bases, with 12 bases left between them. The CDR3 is CASSLAGFRTEAFF. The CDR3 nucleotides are TGTGCCAGCAGTTTAGCAGGTTTTAGAACTGAAGCTTTCTTT.

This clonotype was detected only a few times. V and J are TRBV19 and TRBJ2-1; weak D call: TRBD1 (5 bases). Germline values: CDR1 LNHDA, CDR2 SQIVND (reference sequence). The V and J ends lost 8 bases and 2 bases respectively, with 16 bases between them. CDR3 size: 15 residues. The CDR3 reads CASAEGDRTYNEQFF. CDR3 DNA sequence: TGTGCCAGTGCAGAAGGGGATAGGACCTACAATGAGCAGTTCTTC.

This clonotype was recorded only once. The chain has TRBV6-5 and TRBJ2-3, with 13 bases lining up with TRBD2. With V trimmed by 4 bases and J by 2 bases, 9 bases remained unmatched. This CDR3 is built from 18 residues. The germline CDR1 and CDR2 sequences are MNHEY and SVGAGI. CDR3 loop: CASSSRTSGSLTTDTQYF. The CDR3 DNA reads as TGTGCCAGCAGTTCCCGGACTAGCGGGAGCCTGACCACAGATACGCAGTATTTT.

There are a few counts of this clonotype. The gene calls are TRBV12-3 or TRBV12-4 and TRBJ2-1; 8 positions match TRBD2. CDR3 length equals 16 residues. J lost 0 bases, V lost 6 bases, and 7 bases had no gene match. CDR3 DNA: TGTGCCAGCAGGGTTAGCGGGACGCTCTCCTACAATGAGCAGTTCTTC. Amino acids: CASRVSGTLSYNEQFF.

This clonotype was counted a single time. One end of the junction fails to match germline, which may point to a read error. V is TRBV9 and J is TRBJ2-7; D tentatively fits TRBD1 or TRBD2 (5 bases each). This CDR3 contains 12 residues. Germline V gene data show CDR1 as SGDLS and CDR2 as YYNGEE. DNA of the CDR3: TGTGCCAGCGGCGTAGCGAGGGGCGAGCAGTACTTC. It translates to CASGVARGEQYF.

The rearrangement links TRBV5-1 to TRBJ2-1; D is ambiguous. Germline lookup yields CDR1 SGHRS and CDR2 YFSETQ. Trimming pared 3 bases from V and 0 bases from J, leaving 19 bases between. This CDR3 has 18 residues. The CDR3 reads CASSSPPPHVSSYNEQFF. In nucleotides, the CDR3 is TGCGCCAGCAGCTCACCGCCACCTCATGTAAGCTCCTACAATGAGCAGTTCTTC.

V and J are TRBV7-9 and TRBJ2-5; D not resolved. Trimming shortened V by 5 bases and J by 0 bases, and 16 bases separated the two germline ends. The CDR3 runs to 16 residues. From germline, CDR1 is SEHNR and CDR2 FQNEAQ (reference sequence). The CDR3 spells CASSPLTDQYQETQYF. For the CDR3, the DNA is TGTGCCAGCAGCCCCCTTACGGATCAGTACCAAGAGACCCAGTACTTC.

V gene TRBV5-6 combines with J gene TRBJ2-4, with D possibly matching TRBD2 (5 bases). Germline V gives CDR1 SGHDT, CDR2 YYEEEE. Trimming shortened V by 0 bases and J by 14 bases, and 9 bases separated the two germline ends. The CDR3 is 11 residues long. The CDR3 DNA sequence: TGTGCCAGCAGCTTGGCCCCGGAGGAGTACTTC. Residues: CASSLAPEEYF.

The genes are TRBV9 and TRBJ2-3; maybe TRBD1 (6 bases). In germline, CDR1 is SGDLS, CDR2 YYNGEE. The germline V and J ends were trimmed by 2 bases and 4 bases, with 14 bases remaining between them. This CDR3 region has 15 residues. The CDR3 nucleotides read TGTGCCAGCAGCGTCACAGGGAAAGTTTCAGATACGCAGTATTTT. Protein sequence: CASSVTGKVSDTQYF.

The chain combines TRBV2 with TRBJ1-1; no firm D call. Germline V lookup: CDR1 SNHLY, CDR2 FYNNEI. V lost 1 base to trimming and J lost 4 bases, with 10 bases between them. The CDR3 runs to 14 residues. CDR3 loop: CASSEETRSTEAFF. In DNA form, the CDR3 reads TGTGCCAGCAGTGAAGAAACGAGGAGCACTGAAGCTTTCTTT.

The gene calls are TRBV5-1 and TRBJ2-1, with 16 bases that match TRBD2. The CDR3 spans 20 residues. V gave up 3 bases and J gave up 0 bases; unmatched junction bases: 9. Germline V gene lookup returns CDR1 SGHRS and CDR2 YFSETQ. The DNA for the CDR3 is TGCGCCAGCAGCTCCGGGGGACTAGCGGGAGGGCCCAGCTCCTACAATGAGCAGTTCTTC. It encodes CASSSGGLAGGPSSYNEQFF.

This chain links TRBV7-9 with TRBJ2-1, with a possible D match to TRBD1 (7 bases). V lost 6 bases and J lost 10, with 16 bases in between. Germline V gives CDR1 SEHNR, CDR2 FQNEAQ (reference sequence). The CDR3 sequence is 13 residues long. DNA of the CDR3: TGTGCCAGCAGGCTCAGGGGGGAGCCGGAGCAGTTCTTC. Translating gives CASRLRGEPEQFF.

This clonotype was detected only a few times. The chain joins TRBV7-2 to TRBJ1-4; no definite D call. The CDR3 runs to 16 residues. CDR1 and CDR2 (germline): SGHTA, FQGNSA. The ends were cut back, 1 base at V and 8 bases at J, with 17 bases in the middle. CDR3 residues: CASSLGGVGRGEKLFF. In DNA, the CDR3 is TGTGCCAGCAGCTTAGGGGGTGTGGGTCGAGGGGAAAAACTGTTTTTT.

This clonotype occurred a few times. CDR3 loop: CASSQGLRSTDTQYF. The CDR3 DNA reads TGTGCCAGCAGCCAAGGGCTACGGAGCACAGATACGCAGTATTTT. This sequence joins TRBV3-1 and TRBJ2-3; no clear D gene. Germline V lookup: CDR1 LGHDT, CDR2 YNNKEL (reference sequence). The V gene lost 1 base and the J gene lost 0 bases, with 8 bases spanning the gap. CDR3 length: 15 residues.

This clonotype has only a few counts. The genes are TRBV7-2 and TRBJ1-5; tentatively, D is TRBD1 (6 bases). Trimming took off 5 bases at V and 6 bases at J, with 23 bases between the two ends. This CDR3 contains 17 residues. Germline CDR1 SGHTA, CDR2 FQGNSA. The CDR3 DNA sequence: TGTGCCAGCAGCGTCGGTCCGAACAGGGTATCGAGTCAGCCCCAGCATTTT. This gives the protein CASSVGPNRVSSQPQHF. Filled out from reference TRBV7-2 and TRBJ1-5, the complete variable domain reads GAGVSQSPSNKVTEKGKDVELRCDPISGHTALYWYRQSLGQGLEFLIYFQGNSAPDKSGLPSDRFSAERTGGSVSTLTIQRTQQEDSAVYLCASSVGPNRVSSQPQHFGDGTRLSIL.

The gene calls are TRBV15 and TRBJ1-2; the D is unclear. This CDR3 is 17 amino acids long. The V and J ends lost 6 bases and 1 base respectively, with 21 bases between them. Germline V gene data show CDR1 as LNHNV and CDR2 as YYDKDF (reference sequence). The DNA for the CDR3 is TGTGCCACCAGGAGGAGGGTTCAAAGTTTGCATAACTATGGCTACACCTTC. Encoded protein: CATRRRVQSLHNYGYTF.

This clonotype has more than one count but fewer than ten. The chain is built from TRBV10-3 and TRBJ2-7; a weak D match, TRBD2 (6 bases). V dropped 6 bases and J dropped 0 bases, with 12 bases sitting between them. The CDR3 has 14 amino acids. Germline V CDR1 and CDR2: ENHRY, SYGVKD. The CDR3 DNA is TGTGCCATCAGAGTCCTAGCGTCCTCCTACGAGCAGTACTTC. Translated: CAIRVLASSYEQYF.

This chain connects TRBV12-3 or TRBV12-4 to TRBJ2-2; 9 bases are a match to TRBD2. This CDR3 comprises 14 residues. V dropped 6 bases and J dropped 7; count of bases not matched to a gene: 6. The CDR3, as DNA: TGTGCCAGCAGCCCTGGGACTAGCTTCGGGGAGCTGTTTTTT. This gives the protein CASSPGTSFGELFF.

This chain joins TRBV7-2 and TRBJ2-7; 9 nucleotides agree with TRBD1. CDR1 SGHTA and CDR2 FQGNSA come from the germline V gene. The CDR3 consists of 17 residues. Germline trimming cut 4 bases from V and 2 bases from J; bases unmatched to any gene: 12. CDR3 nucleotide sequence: TGTGCCAGCAGCTCGGCGGTTTCGTGGGACAGGGCCTACGAGCAGTACTTC. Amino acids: CASSSAVSWDRAYEQYF.

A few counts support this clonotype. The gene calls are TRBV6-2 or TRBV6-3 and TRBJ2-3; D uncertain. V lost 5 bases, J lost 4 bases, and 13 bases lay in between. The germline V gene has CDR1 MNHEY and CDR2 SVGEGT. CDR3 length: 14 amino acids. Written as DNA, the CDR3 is TGTGCCAGCAGTACCAACTTGAACGCAGATACGCAGTATTTT. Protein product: CASSTNLNADTQYF.

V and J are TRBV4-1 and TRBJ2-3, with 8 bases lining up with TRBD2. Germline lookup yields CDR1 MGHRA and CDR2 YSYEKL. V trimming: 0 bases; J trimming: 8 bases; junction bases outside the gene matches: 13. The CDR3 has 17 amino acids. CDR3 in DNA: TGCGCCAGCAGCCAAGAGGCGGGACTAGGTTTCCCCGGTACGCAGTATTTT. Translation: CASSQEAGLGFPGTQYF.

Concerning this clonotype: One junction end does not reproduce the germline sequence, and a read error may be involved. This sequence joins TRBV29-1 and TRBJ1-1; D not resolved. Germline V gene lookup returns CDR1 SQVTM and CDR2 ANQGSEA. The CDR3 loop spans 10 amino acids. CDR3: CSVVTSGPLF. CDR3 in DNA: TGCAGCGTTGTGACTAGCGGACCACTGTTT.

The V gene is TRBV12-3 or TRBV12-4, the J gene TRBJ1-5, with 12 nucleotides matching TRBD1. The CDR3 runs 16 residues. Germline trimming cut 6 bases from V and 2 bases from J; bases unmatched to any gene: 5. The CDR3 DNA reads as TGTGCCAGCAGCCCGGGACAGGGGGCTGGCAATCAGCCCCAGCATTTT. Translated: CASSPGQGAGNQPQHF.

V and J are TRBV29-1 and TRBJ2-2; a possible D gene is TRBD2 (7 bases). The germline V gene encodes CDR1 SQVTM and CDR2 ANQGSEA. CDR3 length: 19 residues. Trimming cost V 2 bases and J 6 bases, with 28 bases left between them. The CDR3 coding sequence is TGCAGCGTTGAACCCCCCCCGGGGCGCGGGAGTGGGGGCTCCGGGGAGCTGTTTTTT. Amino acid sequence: CSVEPPPGRGSGGSGELFF.

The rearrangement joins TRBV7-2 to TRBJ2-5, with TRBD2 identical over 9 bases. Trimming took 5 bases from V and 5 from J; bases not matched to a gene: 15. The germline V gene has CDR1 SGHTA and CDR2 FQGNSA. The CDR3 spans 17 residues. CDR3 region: CASSLSPQREVWETQYF. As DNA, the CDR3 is TGTGCCAGCAGCCTCAGTCCCCAGCGGGAGGTATGGGAGACCCAGTACTTC.

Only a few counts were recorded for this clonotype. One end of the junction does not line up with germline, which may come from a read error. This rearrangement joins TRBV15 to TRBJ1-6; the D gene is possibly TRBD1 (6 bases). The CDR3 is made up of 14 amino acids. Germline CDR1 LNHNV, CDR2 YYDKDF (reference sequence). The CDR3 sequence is CATSTTGYSSPLHF. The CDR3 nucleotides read TGTGCCACCAGCACTACAGGGTATAGTTCACCCCTCCACTTT.

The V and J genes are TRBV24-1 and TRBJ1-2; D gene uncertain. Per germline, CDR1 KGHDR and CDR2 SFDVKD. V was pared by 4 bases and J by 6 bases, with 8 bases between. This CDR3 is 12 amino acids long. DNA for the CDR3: TGTGCCACCAGTGACCCCAGTGATGGCTACACCTTC. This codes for CATSDPSDGYTF.

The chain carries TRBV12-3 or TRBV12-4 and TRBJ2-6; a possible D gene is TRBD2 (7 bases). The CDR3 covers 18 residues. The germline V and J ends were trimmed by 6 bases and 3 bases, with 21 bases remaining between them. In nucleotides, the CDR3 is TGTGCCAGCAGCCGTCCAGCAGGGGAGGGTGGTGGGGCCAACGTCCTGACTTTC. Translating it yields CASSRPAGEGGGANVLTF.

The DNA of the CDR3 is TGCGCCAGCAGCCAAACATGGGGGAATTCACCCCTCCACTTT. It codes for CASSQTWGNSPLHF. The chain joins TRBV4-3 to TRBJ1-6; D may be TRBD1 (5 bases). Trimming removed 2 bases at V and 7 bases at J, with 9 bases between. This CDR3 spans 14 amino acids. Germline V gene data show CDR1 as LGHNA and CDR2 as YSLEER.

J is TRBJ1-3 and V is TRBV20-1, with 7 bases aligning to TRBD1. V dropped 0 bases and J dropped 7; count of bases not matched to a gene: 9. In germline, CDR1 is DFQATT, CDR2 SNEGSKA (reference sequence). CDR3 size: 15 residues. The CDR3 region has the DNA TGCAGTGCTAGAGACCGACAGGGTGGAAGGAACACCATATATTTT. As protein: CSARDRQGGRNTIYF.